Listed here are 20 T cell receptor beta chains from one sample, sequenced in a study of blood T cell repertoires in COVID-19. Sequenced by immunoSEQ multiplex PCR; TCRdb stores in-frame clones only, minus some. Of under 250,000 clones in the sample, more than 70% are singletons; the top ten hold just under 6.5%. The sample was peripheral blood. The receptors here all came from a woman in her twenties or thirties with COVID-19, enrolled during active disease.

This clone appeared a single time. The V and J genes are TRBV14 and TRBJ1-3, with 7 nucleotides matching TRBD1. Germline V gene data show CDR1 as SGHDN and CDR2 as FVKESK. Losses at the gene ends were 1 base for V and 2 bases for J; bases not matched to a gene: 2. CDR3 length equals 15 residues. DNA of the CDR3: TGTGCCAGCAGCCAAGCCGGGACAGCTGGAAACACCATATATTTT. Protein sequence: CASSQAGTAGNTIYF.

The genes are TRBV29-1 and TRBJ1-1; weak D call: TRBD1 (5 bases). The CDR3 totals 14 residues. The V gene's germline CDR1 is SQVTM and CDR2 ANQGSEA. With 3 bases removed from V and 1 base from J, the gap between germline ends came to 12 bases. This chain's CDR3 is CSVDTAGQNTEAFF. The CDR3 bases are TGCAGCGTTGATACGGCAGGGCAGAACACTGAAGCTTTCTTT.

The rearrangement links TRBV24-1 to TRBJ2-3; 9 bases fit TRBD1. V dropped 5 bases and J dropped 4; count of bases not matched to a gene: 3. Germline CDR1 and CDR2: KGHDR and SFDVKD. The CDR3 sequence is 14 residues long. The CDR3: CATSGDREADTQYF. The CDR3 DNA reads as TGTGCCACCAGTGGGGACAGGGAGGCAGATACGCAGTATTTT.

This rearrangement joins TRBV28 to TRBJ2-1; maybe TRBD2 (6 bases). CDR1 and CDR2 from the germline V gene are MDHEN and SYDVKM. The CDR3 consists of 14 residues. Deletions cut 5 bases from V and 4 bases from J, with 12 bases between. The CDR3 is CASSRTGGYNEQFF. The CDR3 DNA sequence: TGTGCCAGCAGTCGCACCGGGGGATACAATGAGCAGTTCTTC.

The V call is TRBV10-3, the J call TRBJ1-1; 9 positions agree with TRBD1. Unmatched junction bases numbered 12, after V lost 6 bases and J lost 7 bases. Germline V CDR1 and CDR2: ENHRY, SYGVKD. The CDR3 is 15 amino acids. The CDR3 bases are TGTGCCATCAGGGAGACCCCGGGACAGGGTAGTGAAGCTTTCTTT. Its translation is CAIRETPGQGSEAFF.

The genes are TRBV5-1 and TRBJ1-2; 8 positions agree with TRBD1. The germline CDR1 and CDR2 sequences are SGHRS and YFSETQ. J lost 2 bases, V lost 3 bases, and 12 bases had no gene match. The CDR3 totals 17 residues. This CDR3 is CASSSSDRGRLNYGYTF. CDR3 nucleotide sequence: TGCGCCAGCAGCTCATCCGACAGGGGTAGGCTAAACTATGGCTACACCTTC.

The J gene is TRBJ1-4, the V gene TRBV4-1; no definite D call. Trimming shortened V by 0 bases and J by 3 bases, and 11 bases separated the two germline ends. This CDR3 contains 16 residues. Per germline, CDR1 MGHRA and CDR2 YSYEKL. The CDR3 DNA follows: TGCGCCAGCAGCCAAGACTGGGGAGCGGCTAATGAAAAACTGTTTTTT. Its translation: CASSQDWGAANEKLFF.

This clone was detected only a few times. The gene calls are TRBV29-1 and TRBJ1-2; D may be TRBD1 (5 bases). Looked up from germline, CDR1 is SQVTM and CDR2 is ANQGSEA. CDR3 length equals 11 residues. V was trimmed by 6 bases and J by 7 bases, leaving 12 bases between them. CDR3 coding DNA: TGCAGCGTATTTCAGGGAGGTGGCTACACCTTC. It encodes CSVFQGGGYTF.

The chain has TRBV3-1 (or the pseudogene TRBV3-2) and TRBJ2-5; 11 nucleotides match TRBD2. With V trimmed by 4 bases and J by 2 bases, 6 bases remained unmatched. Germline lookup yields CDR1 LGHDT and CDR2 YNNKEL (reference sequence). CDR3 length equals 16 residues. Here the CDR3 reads CASSPWGLADQETQYF. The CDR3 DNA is TGTGCCAGCAGCCCATGGGGACTAGCGGATCAAGAGACCCAGTACTTC.

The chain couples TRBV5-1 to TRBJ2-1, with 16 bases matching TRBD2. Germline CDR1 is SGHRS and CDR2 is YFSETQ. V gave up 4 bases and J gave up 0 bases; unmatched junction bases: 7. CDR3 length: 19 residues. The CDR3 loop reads CASSVGLAGGLSSYNEQFF. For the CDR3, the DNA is TGCGCCAGCAGCGTGGGACTAGCGGGAGGGCTTAGCTCCTACAATGAGCAGTTCTTC. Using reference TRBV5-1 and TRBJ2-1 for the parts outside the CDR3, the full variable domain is KAGVTQTPRYLIKTRGQQVTLSCSPISGHRSVSWYQQTPGQGLQFLFEYFSETQRNKGNFPGRFSGRQFSNSRSEMNVSTLELGDSALYLCASSVGLAGGLSSYNEQFFGPGTRLTVL.

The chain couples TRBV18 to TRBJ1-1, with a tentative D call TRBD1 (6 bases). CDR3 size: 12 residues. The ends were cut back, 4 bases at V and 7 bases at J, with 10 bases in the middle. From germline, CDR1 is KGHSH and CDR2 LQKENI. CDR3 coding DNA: TGTGCCAGCTCACAGTCCAGGGGTGAAGCTTTCTTT. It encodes CASSQSRGEAFF.

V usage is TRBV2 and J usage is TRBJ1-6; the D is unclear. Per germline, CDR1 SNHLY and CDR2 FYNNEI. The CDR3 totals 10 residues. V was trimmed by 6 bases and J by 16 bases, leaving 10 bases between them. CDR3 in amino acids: CASSGGLLHF. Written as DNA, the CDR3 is TGTGCCAGCAGCGGTGGGCTACTCCACTTT.

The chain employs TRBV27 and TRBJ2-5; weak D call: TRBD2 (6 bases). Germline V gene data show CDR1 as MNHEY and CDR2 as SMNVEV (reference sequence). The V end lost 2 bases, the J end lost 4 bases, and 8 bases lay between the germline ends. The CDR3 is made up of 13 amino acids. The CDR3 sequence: CASSLIAAETQYF. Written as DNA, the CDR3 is TGTGCCAGCAGTTTAATAGCGGCAGAGACCCAGTACTTC.

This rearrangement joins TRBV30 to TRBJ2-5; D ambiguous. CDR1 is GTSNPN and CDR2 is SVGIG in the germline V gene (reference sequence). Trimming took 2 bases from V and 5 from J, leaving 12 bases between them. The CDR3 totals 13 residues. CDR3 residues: CAWSTLEAETQYF. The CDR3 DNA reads TGTGCCTGGAGTACCCTAGAGGCGGAGACCCAGTACTTC.

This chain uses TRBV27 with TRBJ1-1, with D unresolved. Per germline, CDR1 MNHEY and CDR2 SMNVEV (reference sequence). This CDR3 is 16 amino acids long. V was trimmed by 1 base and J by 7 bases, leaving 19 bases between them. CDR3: CASSLFYNPSANEAFF. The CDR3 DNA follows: TGTGCCAGCAGTTTATTTTACAATCCAAGCGCCAATGAAGCTTTCTTT.

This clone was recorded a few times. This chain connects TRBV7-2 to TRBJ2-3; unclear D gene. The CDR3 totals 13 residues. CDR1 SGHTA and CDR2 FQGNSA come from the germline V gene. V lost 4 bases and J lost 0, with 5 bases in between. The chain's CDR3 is CASSSPSTDTQYF. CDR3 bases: TGTGCCAGCAGCTCCCCTAGCACAGATACGCAGTATTTT. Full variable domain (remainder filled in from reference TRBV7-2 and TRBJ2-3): GAGVSQSPSNKVTEKGKDVELRCDPISGHTALYWYRQSLGQGLEFLIYFQGNSAPDKSGLPSDRFSAERTGGSVSTLTIQRTQQEDSAVYLCASSSPSTDTQYFGPGTRLTVL.

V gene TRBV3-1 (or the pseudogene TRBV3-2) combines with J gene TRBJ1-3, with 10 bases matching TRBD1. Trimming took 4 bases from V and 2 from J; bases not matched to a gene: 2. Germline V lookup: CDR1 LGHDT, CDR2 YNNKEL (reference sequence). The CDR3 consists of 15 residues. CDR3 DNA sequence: TGTGCCAGCAGCCGGACAGGGGGAACTGGAAACACCATATATTTT. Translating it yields CASSRTGGTGNTIYF.

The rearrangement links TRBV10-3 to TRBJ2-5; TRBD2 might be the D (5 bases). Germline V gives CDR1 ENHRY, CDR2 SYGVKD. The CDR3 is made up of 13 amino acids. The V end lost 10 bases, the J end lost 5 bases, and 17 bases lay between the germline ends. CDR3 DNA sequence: TGTGCCACCACCCGGGATCCTGGGGAGACCCAGTACTTC. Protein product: CATTRDPGETQYF.

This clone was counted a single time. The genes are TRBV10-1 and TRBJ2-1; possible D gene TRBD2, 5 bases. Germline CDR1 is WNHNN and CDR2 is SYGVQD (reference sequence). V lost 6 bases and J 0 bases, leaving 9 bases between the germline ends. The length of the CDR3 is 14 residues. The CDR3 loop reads CASSRTSSYNEQFF. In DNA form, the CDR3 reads TGCGCCAGCAGCCGCACTAGCTCCTACAATGAGCAGTTCTTC.

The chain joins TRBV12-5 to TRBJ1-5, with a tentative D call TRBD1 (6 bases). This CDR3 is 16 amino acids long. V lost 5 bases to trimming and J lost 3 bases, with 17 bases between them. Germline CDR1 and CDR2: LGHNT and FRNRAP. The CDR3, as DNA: TGTGCTAGTGGTACCTCCCCGGGACAACTCAATCAGCCCCAGCATTTT. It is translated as CASGTSPGQLNQPQHF.